A selection of T cell receptor beta chains follows, all from one sample in a study of blood T cell repertoires in COVID-19. Produced via immunoSEQ multiplex PCR; TCRdb's table is partial and in-frame only. The profile covers around 150,000 clones, with roughly 85% appearing a single time and 2.5% to 4% taken by the ten largest. Sequencing was done on a sample of peripheral blood. The source of these receptors is a human donor with acute or convalescent COVID-19. The donor label of this sample is uncertain. Both conserved end residues are part of each CDR3. Each record gives: D gene, J gene, V gene, clone size, CDR3 DNA, CDR3 protein. A D gene is named only where the DNA matches it firmly. Rows give clone size only sometimes, using once, few, many, or a class for an expanded clone.

>.|TRBJ1-1|TRBV7-2|.
TGTGCCAGCAGCATGACAGCGATGAACACTGAAGCTTTCTTT
CASSMTAMNTEAFF
>.|TRBJ2-6|TRBV15|once
TGTGCCACCAGCAGAGGGGGGGTGGAAGTCTTTCGCTCTGGGGCCAACGTCCTGACTTTC
CATSRGGVEVFRSGANVLTF
>TRBD1|TRBJ2-7|TRBV6-5|.
TGTGCCAGCAACCGGGACAGTACGAAGGAGCAGTACTTC
CASNRDSTKEQYF
>.|TRBJ1-1|TRBV5-4|.
TGTGCCAGCAGCTCTTGGGGGGGCACTGAAGCTTTCTTT
CASSSWGGTEAFF
>TRBD1|TRBJ2-3|TRBV15|.
TGTGCCACCAGCAACAAATTACAGGGGGCTGGCACAGATACGCAGTATTTT
CATSNKLQGAGTDTQYF
>TRBD1|TRBJ2-1|TRBV2|few
TGTGCCAGCAGCCTGGGGACAGGGTTGGGTGAGCAGTTCTTC
CASSLGTGLGEQFF
>TRBD1|TRBJ2-5|TRBV24-1|.
TGTGCCACCAGTGATACCCGGACAGGGGGAGAGACCCAGTACTTC
CATSDTRTGGETQYF
>TRBD1|TRBJ1-3|TRBV18|.
TGTGCCAGCTCACCCGACAGGGGATCGGGAAACACCATATATTTT
CASSPDRGSGNTIYF
>.|TRBJ1-2|TRBV19|few
TGTGCCAGTAGTAGGGGTAACAGAAGGGAGAACTATGGCTACACCTTC
CASSRGNRRENYGYTF
>.|TRBJ2-7|TRBV18|.
TGTGCCAGCTCTTCCTCGAGCTCCTACGAGCAGTACTTC
CASSSSSSYEQYF
>TRBD2|TRBJ2-1|TRBV18|.
TGTGCCAGCTCACCTCTGGCTCCGGGACTAGCGGGGTATGAGCAGTTCTTC
CASSPLAPGLAGYEQFF
>.|TRBJ2-3|TRBV5-1|.
TGCGCCAGCAGCGGGGGGTTCACAGATACGCAGTATTTT
CASSGGFTDTQYF
>TRBD2|TRBJ2-5|TRBV9|.
TGTGCCAGCAGCCGACTAGCGGGGGGGCAGGAGACCCAGTACTTC
CASSRLAGGQETQYF
>.|TRBJ1-2|TRBV7-8|once
TGTGCCAGCAGCTTAGCCTCGGGGTTCTATGGCTACACCTTC
CASSLASGFYGYTF
>.|TRBJ1-2|TRBV5-1|.
TGCGCCAGCAGCTTTGAACAGACTACCTATGGCTACACCTTC
CASSFEQTTYGYTF
>TRBD2|TRBJ2-3|TRBV5-1|.
TGCGCCAGCAGCTCTAGCGGCTTCACAGATACGCAGTATTTT
CASSSSGFTDTQYF
>TRBD2|TRBJ2-7|TRBV15|.
TGTGCCACCAGCAGGGGGACTAGCGGGGGGGTATACTACGAGCAGTACTTC
CATSRGTSGGVYYEQYF
>.|TRBJ2-5|TRBV15|.
TGTGCCACCAGCAGGATAGTCCAAGAGACCCAGTACTTC
CATSRIVQETQYF
>.|TRBJ1-2|TRBV9|once
TGTGCCAGCAGCGTAGGGGAGGGGAGCTATGGCTACACCTTC
CASSVGEGSYGYTF
>TRBD1|TRBJ1-4|TRBV30|.
TGTGCCTGGAGCCGACAGGGGGGCGAAAAACTGTTTTTT
CAWSRQGGEKLFF
>TRBD2|TRBJ2-5|TRBV18|once
TGTGCCAGCTCACCAAGCCGGACTAGCGGGGCCCAAGAGACCCAGTACTTC
CASSPSRTSGAQETQYF
>.|TRBJ1-5|TRBV24-1|few
TGTGCCACCAGCCGCCACAGGGTTAATCAGCCCCAGCATTTT
CATSRHRVNQPQHF
>TRBD1|TRBJ1-1|TRBV27|once
TGTGCCAGCAGTCGCCGGGACAGGATGAACACTGAAGCTTTCTTT
CASSRRDRMNTEAFF
>.|TRBJ2-7|TRBV5-1|.
TGCGCCAGCAGCGTTTGGCAGGGTGCTAACTACGAGCAGTACTTC
CASSVWQGANYEQYF
>TRBD2|TRBJ2-7|TRBV5-3|.
TGTGCCAGAAAGAACTACTTAACCGGGACTAGCTCCTACGAGCAGTACTTC
CARKNYLTGTSSYEQYF
>.|TRBJ2-5|TRBV24-1|.
TGTGCCACCAGTGCGTTGGGGGACACAGAGACCCAGTACTTC
CATSALGDTETQYF
>TRBD1|TRBJ1-6|TRBV3-1/TRBV3-2|.
TGTGCCAGCAGCCCCCGACAGGGAGGTTCACCCCTCCACTTT
CASSPRQGGSPLHF
>.|TRBJ1-5|TRBV4-2|.
TGTGCCAGCAGCCCTCAACCGCCCGACAGTTTCAATCAGCCCCAGCATTTT
CASSPQPPDSFNQPQHF
>.|TRBJ1-1|TRBV28|.
TGTGCCAGCAGTTTATTACGGGATCTTTCTTTCTTT
CASSLLRDLSFF
>.|TRBJ1-4|TRBV28|.
TGTGCCAGCAGTTCTGGGGGACTCGCGGATGAAAAACTGTTTTTT
CASSSGGLADEKLFF
>TRBD1|TRBJ1-5|TRBV2|.
TGTGCCAGCAGCGCTGACAGGGGCAATCAGCCCCAGCATTTT
CASSADRGNQPQHF
>.|TRBJ2-5|TRBV15|.
TGTGCCACCAGCACCAACAGGGGGGGAGAGACCCAGTACTTC
CATSTNRGGETQYF
>.|TRBJ2-5|TRBV19|once
TGTGCCACCGCGTCGACGGGGGAGACCCAGTACTTC
CATASTGETQYF
>TRBD2|TRBJ2-5|TRBV28|.
TGTGCCAGCAGTTTAATAGCGGGGGGGCGGAGGGAGACCCAGTACTTC
CASSLIAGGRRETQYF
>.|TRBJ1-1|TRBV5-6|.
TGTGCCAGCAGCCCCGGGGACTTTCGGACTGAAGCTTTCTTT
CASSPGDFRTEAFF
>TRBD1|TRBJ1-2|TRBV7-9|few
TGTGCCAGCAGCTCCTCCGGACAGGGTGGCTATGGCTACACCTTC
CASSSSGQGGYGYTF
>.|TRBJ1-2|TRBV9|.
TGTGCCAGCAGCGTAGTGACAGACAACTATGGCTACACCTTC
CASSVVTDNYGYTF
>.|TRBJ2-7|TRBV27|.
TGTGCCAGCAGTTTAAAGGGGTCGCGGGGGTTGGACAGGGCCTACGAGCAGTACTTC
CASSLKGSRGLDRAYEQYF
>TRBD1|TRBJ2-7|TRBV5-1|.
TGCGCCAGCAGCCCCAATCTGGGACAGGGAGGTTACGAGCAGTACTTC
CASSPNLGQGGYEQYF
>.|TRBJ1-2|TRBV7-9|.
TGTGCCAGCAGCTCCCCAGAAAACTATGGCTACACCTTC
CASSSPENYGYTF
>.|TRBJ2-6|TRBV4-3|.
TGCGCCAGCAGCCAAGGATGGCATTCTGGCTCTGGGGCCAACGTCCTGACTTTC
CASSQGWHSGSGANVLTF
>TRBD1|TRBJ1-1|TRBV18|.
TGTGCCAGCTCTCGGGACAGGGTGAACACTGAAGCTTTCTTT
CASSRDRVNTEAFF
>TRBD1|TRBJ1-3|TRBV15|once
TGTGCCACCAGCCGAAATTACCAACCGGGACAGGGAGGAGCTGGAAACACCATATATTTT
CATSRNYQPGQGGAGNTIYF
>TRBD1|TRBJ1-5|TRBV28|.
TGTGCCAGCAGTTTATACAGGGGTCAGCCCCAGCATTTT
CASSLYRGQPQHF
>TRBD1|TRBJ1-2|TRBV19|.
TGTGCCAGTAGTACCCCAGGGACAGGGAAGGTGGATGGCTACACCTTC
CASSTPGTGKVDGYTF
>TRBD1|TRBJ1-2|TRBV7-2|.
TGTGCCAGCAGCCGTTCCGACAGGGACTATGGCTACACCTTC
CASSRSDRDYGYTF
>.|TRBJ2-6|TRBV7-9|.
TGTGCCAGCAGCTTAGGGGAGTTCTCTGGGGCCAACGTCCTGACTTTC
CASSLGEFSGANVLTF
>.|TRBJ1-2|TRBV5-4|.
TGTGCCAGCAGCCCAGGGAGGGAGAGCTATGGCTACACCTTC
CASSPGRESYGYTF
>TRBD1|TRBJ1-1|TRBV19|once
TGTGCCAGTAGACCCCGGACAGGGTATGGTGAAGCTTTCTTT
CASRPRTGYGEAFF
>TRBD1|TRBJ2-7|TRBV7-2|.
TGTGCCAGCAGCAGCCGACGGGACAGCCCCTACGAGCAGTACTTC
CASSSRRDSPYEQYF
>TRBD1|TRBJ2-3|TRBV7-9|.
TGTGCCAGCAGCTTTAGGACAGGGAGCCGCACAGATACGCAGTATTTT
CASSFRTGSRTDTQYF
>.|TRBJ2-5|TRBV5-1|.
TGCGCCAGCAGCTTCCCCTTGGCGGGAGAGACCCAGTACTTC
CASSFPLAGETQYF
>.|TRBJ1-5|TRBV19|.
TGTGCCAGTAGTATAGAAGGCAGGGGCCACAATCAGCCCCAGCATTTT
CASSIEGRGHNQPQHF
>TRBD1|TRBJ1-2|TRBV7-2|.
TGTGCCAGCAGCCCCCCCCCAGGACAGGGGGAGTTTTGGGGTGGCTACACCTTC
CASSPPPGQGEFWGGYTF
>TRBD1|TRBJ1-5|TRBV19|.
TGTGCCAGTTCTCCTGACAGGGTAAGCAATCAGCCCCAGCATTTT
CASSPDRVSNQPQHF
>TRBD2|TRBJ2-1|TRBV19|.
TGTGCCAGTAGTCTTACTAGCGGGGGGGGTTACAATGAGCAGTTCTTC
CASSLTSGGGYNEQFF
>TRBD1|TRBJ2-7|TRBV7-8|.
TGTGCCAGCAGCGGAACAGGGGATGCAGTCGAGCAGTACTTC
CASSGTGDAVEQYF
>.|TRBJ2-2|TRBV7-9|.
TGTGCCAGCAGCTTAGACCGGACTGGGGAGCTGTTTTTT
CASSLDRTGELFF
>TRBD1|TRBJ2-7|TRBV14|.
TGTGCCAGCAGCGTCAGGGGACAGGGACGGTCCGAGCAGTACTTC
CASSVRGQGRSEQYF
>TRBD1|TRBJ1-5|TRBV9|.
TGTGCCAGCAGCGTTGGGGACAGTTATCCCTATCAGCCCCAGCATTTT
CASSVGDSYPYQPQHF